This entry describes one TCR beta chain. No antigen is known for it. The trim removed 4 bases at V and 4 bases at J, leaving 13 bases unmatched. The CDR3 is 16 residues long. Germline CDR1 and CDR2: SGDLS and YYNGEE. Using immunoSEQ multiplex PCR, the repertoire was profiled, and TCRdb retains in-frame clones only, with some absent. The sample contains under 200,000 clones, less than 90% of which appear only once. The sample comes from a study of cytomegalovirus exposure and HLA in healthy donors. Overall study context: In a later analysis, the roughly 110 validation repertoires were reported to have used the same platform as the roughly 610 first-cohort repertoires. Study outcomes and limitations: Most TCR sequences were seen very rarely across donors, but some public TCRs occurred in many. Reportedly, cytomegalovirus status was diagnosed with high sensitivity and specificity.

This receptor was taken from a woman between 25 and 40 years old in good health and CMV-seronegative. The chain joins TRBV9 to TRBJ2-7, with 8 bases fitting TRBD1. Sequenced material: PBMCs. The CDR3 loop is CASSTNTGQGAYEQYF. CDR3 nucleotides: TGTGCCAGCAGCACAAACACGGGTCAGGGGGCTTACGAGCAGTACTTC.